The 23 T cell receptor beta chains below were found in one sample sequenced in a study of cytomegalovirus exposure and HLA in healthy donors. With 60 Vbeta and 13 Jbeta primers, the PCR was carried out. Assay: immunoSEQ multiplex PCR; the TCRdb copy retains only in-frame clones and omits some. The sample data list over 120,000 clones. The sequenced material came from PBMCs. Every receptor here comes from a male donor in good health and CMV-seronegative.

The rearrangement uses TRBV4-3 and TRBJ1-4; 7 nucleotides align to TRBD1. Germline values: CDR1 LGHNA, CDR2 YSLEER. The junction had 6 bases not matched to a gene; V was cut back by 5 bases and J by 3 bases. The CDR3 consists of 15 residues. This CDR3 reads CASSELGTANEKLFF. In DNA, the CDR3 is TGCGCCAGCAGCGAACTTGGGACAGCTAATGAAAAACTGTTTTTT.

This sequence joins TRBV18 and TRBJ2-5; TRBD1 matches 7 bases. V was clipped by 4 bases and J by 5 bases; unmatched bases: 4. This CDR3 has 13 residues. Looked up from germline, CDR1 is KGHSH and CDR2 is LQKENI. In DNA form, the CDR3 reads TGTGCCAGCTCACTCGGACAGGCCGAGACCCAGTACTTC. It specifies CASSLGQAETQYF.

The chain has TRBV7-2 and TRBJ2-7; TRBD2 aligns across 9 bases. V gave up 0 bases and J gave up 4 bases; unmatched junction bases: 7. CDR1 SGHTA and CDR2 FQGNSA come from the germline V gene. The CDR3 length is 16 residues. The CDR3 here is CASSLALSGSKYEQYF. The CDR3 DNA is TGTGCCAGCAGCTTAGCTCTTAGCGGGAGTAAATACGAGCAGTACTTC.

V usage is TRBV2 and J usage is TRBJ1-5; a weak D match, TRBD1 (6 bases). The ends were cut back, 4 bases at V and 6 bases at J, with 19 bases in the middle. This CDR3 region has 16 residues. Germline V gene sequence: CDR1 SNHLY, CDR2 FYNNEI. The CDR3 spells CASSGQAASGGQPQHF. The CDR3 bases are TGTGCCAGCAGTGGACAGGCCGCGTCTGGTGGTCAGCCCCAGCATTTT.

In DNA, the CDR3 is TGTGCCAGCAGTGGGAAGACAGAAGCTTTCTTT. Amino acid sequence: CASSGKTEAFF. The genes are TRBV2 and TRBJ1-1; no clear D. CDR1 and CDR2 (germline): SNHLY, FYNNEI. V lost 4 bases to trimming and J lost 8 bases, with 8 bases between them. This CDR3 spans 11 amino acids.

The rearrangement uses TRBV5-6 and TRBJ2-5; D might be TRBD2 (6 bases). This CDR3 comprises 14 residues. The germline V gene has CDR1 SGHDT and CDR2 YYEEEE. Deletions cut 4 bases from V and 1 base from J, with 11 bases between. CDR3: CASSGRGSQETQYF. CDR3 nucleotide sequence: TGTGCCAGCAGCGGGCGGGGCTCCCAAGAGACCCAGTACTTC. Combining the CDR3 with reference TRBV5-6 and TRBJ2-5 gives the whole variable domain DAGVTQSPTHLIKTRGQQVTLRCSPKSGHDTVSWYQQALGQGPQFIFQYYEEEERQRGNFPDRFSGHQFPNYSSELNVNALLLGDSALYLCASSGRGSQETQYFGPGTRLLVL.

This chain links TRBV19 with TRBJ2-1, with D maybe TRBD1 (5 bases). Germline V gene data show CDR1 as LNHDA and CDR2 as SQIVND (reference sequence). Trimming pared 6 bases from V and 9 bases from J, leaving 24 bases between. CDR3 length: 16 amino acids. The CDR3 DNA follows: TGTGCCAGTAGCCGGACACCCTGGGCCGTATCAGGTGAGCAGTTCTTC. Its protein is CASSRTPWAVSGEQFF.

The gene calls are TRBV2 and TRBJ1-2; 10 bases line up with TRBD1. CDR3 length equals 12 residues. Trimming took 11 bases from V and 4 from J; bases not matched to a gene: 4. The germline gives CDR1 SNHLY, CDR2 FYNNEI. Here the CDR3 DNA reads TGTGCCGACAGGGGGCGTAGCTATGGCTACACCTTC. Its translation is CADRGRSYGYTF. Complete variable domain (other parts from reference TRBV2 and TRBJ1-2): EPEVTQTPSHQVTQMGQEVILRCVPISNHLYFYWYRQILGQKVEFLVSFYNNEISEKSEIFDDQFSVERPDGSNFTLKIRSTKLEDSAMYFCADRGRSYGYTFGSGTRLTVV.

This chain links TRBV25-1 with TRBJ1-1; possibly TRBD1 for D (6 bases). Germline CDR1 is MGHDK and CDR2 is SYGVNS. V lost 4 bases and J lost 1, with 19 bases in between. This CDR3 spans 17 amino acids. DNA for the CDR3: TGTGCCAGCAGTGCCTACTCCACCCGGACAGCGAACACTGAAGCTTTCTTT. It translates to CASSAYSTRTANTEAFF.

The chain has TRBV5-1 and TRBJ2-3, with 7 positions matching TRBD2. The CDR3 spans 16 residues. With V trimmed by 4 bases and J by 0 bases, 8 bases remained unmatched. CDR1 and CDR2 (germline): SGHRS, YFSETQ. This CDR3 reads CASSTRGSTSTDTQYF. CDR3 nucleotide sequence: TGCGCCAGCAGCACACGCGGGAGTACAAGCACAGATACGCAGTATTTT.

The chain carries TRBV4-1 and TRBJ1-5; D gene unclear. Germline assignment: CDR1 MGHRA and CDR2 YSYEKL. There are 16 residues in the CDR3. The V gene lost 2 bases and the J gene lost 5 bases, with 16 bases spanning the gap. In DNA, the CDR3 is TGCGCCAGCAGCCAACTACTCGAGATGAGCGATCAGCCCCAGCATTTT. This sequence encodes CASSQLLEMSDQPQHF.

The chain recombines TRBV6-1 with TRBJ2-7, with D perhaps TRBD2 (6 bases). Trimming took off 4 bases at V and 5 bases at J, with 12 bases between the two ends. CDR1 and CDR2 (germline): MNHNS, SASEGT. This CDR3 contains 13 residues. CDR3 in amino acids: CASSVPRLDEQYF. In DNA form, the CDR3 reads TGTGCCAGCAGTGTTCCCCGACTAGACGAGCAGTACTTC.

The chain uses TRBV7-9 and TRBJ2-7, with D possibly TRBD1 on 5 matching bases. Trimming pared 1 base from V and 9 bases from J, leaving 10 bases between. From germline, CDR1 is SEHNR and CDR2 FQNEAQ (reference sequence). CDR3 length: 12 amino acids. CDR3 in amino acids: CASSLEATGQYF. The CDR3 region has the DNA TGTGCCAGCAGCTTAGAAGCCACAGGGCAGTACTTC.

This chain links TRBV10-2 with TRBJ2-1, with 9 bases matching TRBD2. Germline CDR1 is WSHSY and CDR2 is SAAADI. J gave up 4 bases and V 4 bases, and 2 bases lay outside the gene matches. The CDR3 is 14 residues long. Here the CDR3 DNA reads TGCGCCAGCAGTGGGCTAGCGGGATACAATGAGCAGTTCTTC. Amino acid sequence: CASSGLAGYNEQFF.

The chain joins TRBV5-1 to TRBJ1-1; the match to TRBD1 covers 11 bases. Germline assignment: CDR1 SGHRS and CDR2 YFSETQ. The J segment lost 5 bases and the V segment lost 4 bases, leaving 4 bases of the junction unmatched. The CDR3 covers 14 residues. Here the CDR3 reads CASSMGQGGTEAFF. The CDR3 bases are TGCGCCAGCAGCATGGGACAGGGGGGGACTGAAGCTTTCTTT.

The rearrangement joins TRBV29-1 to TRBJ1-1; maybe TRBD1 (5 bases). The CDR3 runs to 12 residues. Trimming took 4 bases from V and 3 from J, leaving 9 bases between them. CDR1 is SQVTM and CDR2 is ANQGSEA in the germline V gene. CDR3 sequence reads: CSVGKGDTEAFF. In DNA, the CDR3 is TGCAGCGTTGGAAAAGGGGACACTGAAGCTTTCTTT.

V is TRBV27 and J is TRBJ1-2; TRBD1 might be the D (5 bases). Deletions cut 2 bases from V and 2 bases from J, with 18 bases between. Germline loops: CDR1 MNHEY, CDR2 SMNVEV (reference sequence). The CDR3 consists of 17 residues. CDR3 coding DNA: TGTGCCAGCAGTTTAACCGCTCAGGGCGTCGTAAACTATGGCTACACCTTC. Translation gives CASSLTAQGVVNYGYTF.

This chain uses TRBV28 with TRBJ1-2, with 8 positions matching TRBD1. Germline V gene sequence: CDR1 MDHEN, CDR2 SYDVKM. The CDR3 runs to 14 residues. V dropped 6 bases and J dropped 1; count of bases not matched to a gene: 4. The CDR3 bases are TGTGCCAGCAGACGGACAGGGTATAACTATGGCTACACCTTC. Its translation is CASRRTGYNYGYTF.

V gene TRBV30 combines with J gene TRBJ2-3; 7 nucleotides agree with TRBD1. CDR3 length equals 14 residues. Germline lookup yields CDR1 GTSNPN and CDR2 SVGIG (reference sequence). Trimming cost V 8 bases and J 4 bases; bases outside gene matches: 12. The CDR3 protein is CARGDSEYADTQYF. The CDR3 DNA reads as TGTGCCCGTGGGGACAGTGAGTATGCAGATACGCAGTATTTT.

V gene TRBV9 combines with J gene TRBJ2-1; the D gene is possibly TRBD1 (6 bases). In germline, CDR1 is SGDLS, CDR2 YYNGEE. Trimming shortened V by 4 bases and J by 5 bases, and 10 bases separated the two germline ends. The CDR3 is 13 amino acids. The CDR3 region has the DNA TGTGCCAGCAGCCCCGAGGGGGACAATGAGCAGTTCTTC. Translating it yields CASSPEGDNEQFF. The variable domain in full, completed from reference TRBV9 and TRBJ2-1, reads DSGVTQTPKHLITATGQRVTLRCSPRSGDLSVYWYQQSLDQGLQFLIQYYNGEERAKGNILERFSAQQFPDLHSELNLSSLELGDSALYFCASSPEGDNEQFFGPGTRLTVL.

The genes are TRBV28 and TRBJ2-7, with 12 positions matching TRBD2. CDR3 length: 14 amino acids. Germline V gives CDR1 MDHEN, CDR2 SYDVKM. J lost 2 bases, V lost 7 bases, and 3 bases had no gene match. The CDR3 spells CASNRLAGAYEQYF. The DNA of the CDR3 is TGTGCCAGCAACAGACTAGCGGGGGCCTACGAGCAGTACTTC. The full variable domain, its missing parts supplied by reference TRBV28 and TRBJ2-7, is DVKVTQSSRYLVKRTGEKVFLECVQDMDHENMFWYRQDPGLGLRLIYFSYDVKMKEKGDIPEGYSVSREKKERFSLILESASTNQTSMYLCASNRLAGAYEQYFGPGTRLTVT.

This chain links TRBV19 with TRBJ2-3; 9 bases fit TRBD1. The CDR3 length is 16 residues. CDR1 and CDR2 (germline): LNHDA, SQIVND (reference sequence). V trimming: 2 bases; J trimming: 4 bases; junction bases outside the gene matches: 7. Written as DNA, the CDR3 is TGTGCCAGTAGTATACCCGGACAGGGGATTGCAGATACGCAGTATTTT. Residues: CASSIPGQGIADTQYF.

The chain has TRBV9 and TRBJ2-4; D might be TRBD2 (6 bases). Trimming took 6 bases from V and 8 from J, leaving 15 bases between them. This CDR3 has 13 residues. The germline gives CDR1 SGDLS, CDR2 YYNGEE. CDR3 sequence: CASIARLVYIQYF. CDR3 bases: TGTGCCAGCATAGCCCGACTAGTATACATTCAGTACTTC.